One and the same sample provided the 16 T cell receptor beta chains below, sequenced in a study of blood T cell repertoires in COVID-19. Profiled with immunoSEQ multiplex PCR; TCRdb holds only in-frame clones, not every one. This table holds about 250,000 clones, 85% to 90% found once. Sequencing was performed on PBMCs or T cells enriched from blood (not recorded which). Every receptor here comes from a man aged 40-50 years who had recovered from COVID-19.

V is TRBV19 and J is TRBJ2-1; TRBD2 aligns across 8 bases. CDR1 and CDR2 from the germline V gene are LNHDA and SQIVND (reference sequence). Losses at the gene ends were 2 bases for V and 6 bases for J; bases not matched to a gene: 6. The CDR3 sequence is 15 residues long. CDR3 loop: CASSITAGDFNEQFF. The CDR3 nucleotides are TGTGCCAGTAGTATAACAGCGGGGGACTTCAATGAGCAGTTCTTC.

The V and J genes are TRBV9 and TRBJ2-3; TRBD2 matches 7 bases. The CDR3 is made up of 16 amino acids. Germline values: CDR1 SGDLS, CDR2 YYNGEE. J was trimmed by 0 bases and V by 2 bases; bases with no gene match: 6. The CDR3 nucleotides are TGTGCCAGCAGCGTTTTTGGCGGGAGAAGCACAGATACGCAGTATTTT. Translating gives CASSVFGGRSTDTQYF.

The chain uses TRBV15 and TRBJ2-7, with 7 positions matching TRBD1. Unmatched junction bases numbered 8, after V lost 1 base and J lost 5 bases. There are 15 residues in the CDR3. Germline V lookup: CDR1 LNHNV, CDR2 YYDKDF (reference sequence). The CDR3: CATSRGADRAHEQYF. As DNA, the CDR3 is TGTGCCACCAGCAGAGGAGCTGACAGGGCCCACGAGCAGTACTTC.

The rearrangement joins TRBV12-5 to TRBJ1-4; 8 nucleotides agree with TRBD1. Germline V gives CDR1 LGHNT, CDR2 FRNRAP. Germline trimming cut 4 bases from V and 7 bases from J; bases unmatched to any gene: 5. This CDR3 comprises 14 residues. CDR3 in amino acids: CASGYMDRVEKLFF. DNA of the CDR3: TGTGCTAGTGGTTACATGGACAGGGTTGAAAAACTGTTTTTT. Looking up the rest from reference TRBV12-5 and TRBJ1-4 gives the full variable domain: DARVTQTPRHKVTEMGQEVTMRCQPILGHNTVFWYRQTMMQGLELLAYFRNRAPLDDSGMPKDRFSAEMPDATLATLKIQPSEPRDSAVYFCASGYMDRVEKLFFGSGTQLSVL.

V gene TRBV5-1 combines with J gene TRBJ1-2; D call uncertain. The CDR3 is 16 amino acids. CDR1 is SGHRS, CDR2 YFSETQ, per germline. V lost 6 bases and J 0 bases, leaving 18 bases between the germline ends. In DNA form, the CDR3 reads TGCGCCAGCAACCCCGGTCCAGGTGAAGCTAACTATGGCTACACCTTC. It specifies CASNPGPGEANYGYTF.

V gene TRBV4-1 combines with J gene TRBJ1-1; D might be TRBD1 (5 bases). This CDR3 spans 19 amino acids. With 4 bases removed from V and 4 bases from J, the gap between germline ends came to 28 bases. Per germline, CDR1 MGHRA and CDR2 YSYEKL. The chain's CDR3 is CASSPSLVQGLGWGTEAFF. The CDR3 nucleotides read TGCGCCAGCAGCCCCTCTCTAGTCCAGGGTTTAGGATGGGGCACTGAAGCTTTCTTT.

This chain connects TRBV5-1 to TRBJ2-7, with TRBD1 matching over 7 bases. The CDR3 sequence is 16 residues long. J was trimmed by 6 bases and V by 4 bases; bases with no gene match: 16. The germline gives CDR1 SGHRS, CDR2 YFSETQ. The CDR3 region is CASSLTTGTVASEQYF. CDR3 bases: TGCGCCAGCAGCCTGACGACAGGGACGGTCGCATCCGAGCAGTACTTC.

The sample holds a few counts of this clone. The chain recombines TRBV2 with TRBJ2-2; 13 positions agree with TRBD2. The V and J ends lost 6 bases and 4 bases, in that order; junction bases with no gene match: 8. There are 17 residues in the CDR3. Per germline, CDR1 SNHLY and CDR2 FYNNEI. The CDR3 sequence: CASSPRTSGSGTGELFF. The CDR3 nucleotides are TGTGCCAGCAGCCCTAGGACTAGCGGGAGCGGCACCGGGGAGCTGTTTTTT.

The chain uses TRBV25-1 and TRBJ1-4; 9 nucleotides agree with TRBD1. Germline V CDR1 and CDR2: MGHDK, SYGVNS. J was trimmed by 6 bases and V by 3 bases; bases with no gene match: 11. CDR3 length equals 17 residues. The CDR3 spells CASSERTGGGADEKLFF. The DNA for the CDR3 is TGTGCCAGCAGTGAGCGAACAGGGGGCGGGGCGGATGAAAAACTGTTTTTT.

This rearrangement joins TRBV6-7 to TRBJ1-5, with a weak D call TRBD1 (5 bases). TRBV6-7 is an open reading frame, and its role is uncertain. The ends were cut back, 0 bases at V and 2 bases at J, with 17 bases in the middle. The CDR3 is 18 amino acids. CDR3: CASSYSTRSGERNQPQHF. CDR3 in DNA: TGTGCCAGCAGTTACTCAACTCGTTCGGGGGAACGCAATCAGCCCCAGCATTTT.

The chain uses TRBV5-5 and TRBJ1-2; 9 nucleotides align to TRBD1. This CDR3 spans 13 amino acids. Germline CDR1 and CDR2: SGHKS and YYEKEE (reference sequence). Losses at the gene ends were 4 bases for V and 6 bases for J; bases not matched to a gene: 4. The CDR3 loop reads CASSHRTGDGYTF. CDR3 bases: TGTGCCAGCAGCCATAGGACAGGGGATGGCTACACCTTC.

V usage is TRBV5-1 and J usage is TRBJ2-3; 13 nucleotides match TRBD2. The CDR3 has 17 residues. CDR1 and CDR2 (germline): SGHRS, YFSETQ. J was trimmed by 4 bases and V by 4 bases; bases with no gene match: 9. CDR3 sequence reads: CASSESGTSGIPDTQYF. CDR3 bases: TGCGCCAGCAGCGAATCCGGGACTAGCGGGATACCAGATACGCAGTATTTT.

The rearrangement uses TRBV7-9 and TRBJ2-3; no definite D call. The CDR3 length is 14 residues. Trimming pared 5 bases from V and 2 bases from J, leaving 11 bases between. Germline values: CDR1 SEHNR, CDR2 FQNEAQ (reference sequence). The CDR3 region has the DNA TGTGCCAGCAGCCCCACCGGTGCCACAGATACGCAGTATTTT. Translation gives CASSPTGATDTQYF. Full variable domain (remainder filled in from reference TRBV7-9 and TRBJ2-3): DTGVSQNPRHKITKRGQNVTFRCDPISEHNRLYWYRQTLGQGPEFLTYFQNEAQLEKSRLLSDRFSAERPKGSFSTLEIQRTEQGDSAMYLCASSPTGATDTQYFGPGTRLTVL.

This clone came up once. V usage is TRBV11-2 and J usage is TRBJ2-1; 8 bases match TRBD1. Trimming took 3 bases from V and 8 from J; bases not matched to a gene: 3. The CDR3 covers 13 residues. CDR1 and CDR2 from the germline V gene are SGHAT and FQNNGV. CDR3 region: CASSFGQGYEQFF. CDR3 coding DNA: TGTGCCAGCAGCTTCGGACAGGGTTATGAGCAGTTCTTC.

The genes are TRBV6-5 and TRBJ2-7; 8 bases map to TRBD1. The CDR3 length is 16 residues. Germline CDR1 and CDR2: MNHEY and SVGAGI. Germline trimming cut 2 bases from V and 6 bases from J; bases unmatched to any gene: 12. Here the CDR3 reads CASSYPDRTGKGEQYF. The CDR3 DNA reads as TGTGCCAGCAGTTACCCAGACCGGACAGGGAAGGGCGAGCAGTACTTC.

V gene TRBV19 combines with J gene TRBJ2-2, with 11 nucleotides matching TRBD1. Germline-derived CDR1 and CDR2 are LNHDA and SQIVND (reference sequence). The junction had 11 bases not matched to a gene; V was cut back by 9 bases and J by 8 bases. The CDR3 extends over 15 amino acids. Here the CDR3 reads CASSGTGGVLGELFF. The CDR3 bases are TGTGCCAGCTCCGGGACAGGGGGTGTACTTGGGGAGCTGTTTTTT.